This T cell receptor beta chain was captured in a study of blood T cell repertoires in COVID-19. Looking at the study overall: Some COVID-19 samples were acute and others convalescent; all came from the United States, Italy and Spain. The analysed material was cDNA or gDNA that came from T cells, B-cell-depleted T cells, or PBMCs.

How the authors handled the data: Amplification with reference gene primers provided the estimates of nucleated cell counts. Produced via immunoSEQ multiplex PCR; TCRdb's table is partial and in-frame only. That table gives V, J and clone size, and the DNA gave D and trimming. This sample has some 130,000 clones, with around four fifths found just once. CDR1 and CDR2 (germline): MNHNY, SVGAGI (reference sequence). The CDR3 is 15 amino acids. Trimming pared 6 bases from V and 2 bases from J, leaving 17 bases between. Each recovered donor of Cohort 3 presented with two negative PCRs, clearance, or symptom resolution.

Material for sequencing was PBMCs or T cells enriched from blood (not recorded which). The source of this sequence is a woman between 50 and 59 years old who had recovered from COVID-19. The chain carries TRBV6-6 and TRBJ2-7; D is unresolved. CDR3 in DNA: TGTGCCAGCAGCAAGGAACAAACAGACCCCTACGAGCAGTACGTC. Amino acids: CASSKEQTDPYEQYV.